One T cell receptor beta chain is described in this entry. Its specificity is unknown. Time point of the sample: peripheral blood 6 weeks after treatment start. The data were obtained in a study of PD-L1 blockade in urothelial cancer. Overall study context: Once treatment had started, blood was analyzed at 3 weeks (second dose) and again at 6 weeks. Typically, measured as a median, blood samples had over 120,000 T cells.

Synthetically made TCR analog templates were put into each PCR as spikes. Libraries were prepared by immunoSEQ multiplex PCR; TCRdb keeps only in-frame clonotypes and omits some of them. The sample has roughly 100,000 clones; over 65% are singletons. CDR3 length: 16 residues. V shed 0 bases and J shed 0 bases, with 9 bases lying between them. CDR1 and CDR2 from the germline V gene are SGDLS and YYNGEE. Study-wide results and limits: Larger 3-week expansion of tumor-associated blood clones was seen in durable-benefit patients.

Material: PBMCs, obtained around atezolizumab (anti-PD-L1) treatment. This chain links TRBV9 with TRBJ2-2, with a possible D match to TRBD2 (7 bases). The receptor's source is a man aged 65 to 85 with urothelial cancer. The CDR3 nucleotides read TGTGCCAGCAGCGTAGGCGGGGGCGCGAACACCGGGGAGCTGTTTTTT. Translating gives CASSVGGGANTGELFF.